This T cell receptor (beta chain) was sequenced for a study of CD8 T cells in ankylosing spondylitis. In TCRdb, the 5' RACE reads were re-called with MiXCR into one record per CDR3 protein. Among more than 250,000 distinct CDR3 sequences listed, around 10% were seen once. This clonotype was counted only a few times. The sequence came from a female donor with ankylosing spondylitis or in good health (not recorded which). Sequenced material: blood, either unsorted or a sorted T cell fraction (not recorded which).

The CDR3 protein is CASIRDRVYEQYF. CDR3 nucleotide sequence: TGTGCCAGCATACGGGACAGAGTCTACGAGCAGTACTTC. This chain joins TRBV7-3 and TRBJ2-7, with 7 nucleotides matching TRBD1. The CDR3 covers 13 residues. Germline CDR1 and CDR2: SGHTA and FQGTGA. J gave up 3 bases and V 7 bases, and 6 bases lay outside the gene matches.